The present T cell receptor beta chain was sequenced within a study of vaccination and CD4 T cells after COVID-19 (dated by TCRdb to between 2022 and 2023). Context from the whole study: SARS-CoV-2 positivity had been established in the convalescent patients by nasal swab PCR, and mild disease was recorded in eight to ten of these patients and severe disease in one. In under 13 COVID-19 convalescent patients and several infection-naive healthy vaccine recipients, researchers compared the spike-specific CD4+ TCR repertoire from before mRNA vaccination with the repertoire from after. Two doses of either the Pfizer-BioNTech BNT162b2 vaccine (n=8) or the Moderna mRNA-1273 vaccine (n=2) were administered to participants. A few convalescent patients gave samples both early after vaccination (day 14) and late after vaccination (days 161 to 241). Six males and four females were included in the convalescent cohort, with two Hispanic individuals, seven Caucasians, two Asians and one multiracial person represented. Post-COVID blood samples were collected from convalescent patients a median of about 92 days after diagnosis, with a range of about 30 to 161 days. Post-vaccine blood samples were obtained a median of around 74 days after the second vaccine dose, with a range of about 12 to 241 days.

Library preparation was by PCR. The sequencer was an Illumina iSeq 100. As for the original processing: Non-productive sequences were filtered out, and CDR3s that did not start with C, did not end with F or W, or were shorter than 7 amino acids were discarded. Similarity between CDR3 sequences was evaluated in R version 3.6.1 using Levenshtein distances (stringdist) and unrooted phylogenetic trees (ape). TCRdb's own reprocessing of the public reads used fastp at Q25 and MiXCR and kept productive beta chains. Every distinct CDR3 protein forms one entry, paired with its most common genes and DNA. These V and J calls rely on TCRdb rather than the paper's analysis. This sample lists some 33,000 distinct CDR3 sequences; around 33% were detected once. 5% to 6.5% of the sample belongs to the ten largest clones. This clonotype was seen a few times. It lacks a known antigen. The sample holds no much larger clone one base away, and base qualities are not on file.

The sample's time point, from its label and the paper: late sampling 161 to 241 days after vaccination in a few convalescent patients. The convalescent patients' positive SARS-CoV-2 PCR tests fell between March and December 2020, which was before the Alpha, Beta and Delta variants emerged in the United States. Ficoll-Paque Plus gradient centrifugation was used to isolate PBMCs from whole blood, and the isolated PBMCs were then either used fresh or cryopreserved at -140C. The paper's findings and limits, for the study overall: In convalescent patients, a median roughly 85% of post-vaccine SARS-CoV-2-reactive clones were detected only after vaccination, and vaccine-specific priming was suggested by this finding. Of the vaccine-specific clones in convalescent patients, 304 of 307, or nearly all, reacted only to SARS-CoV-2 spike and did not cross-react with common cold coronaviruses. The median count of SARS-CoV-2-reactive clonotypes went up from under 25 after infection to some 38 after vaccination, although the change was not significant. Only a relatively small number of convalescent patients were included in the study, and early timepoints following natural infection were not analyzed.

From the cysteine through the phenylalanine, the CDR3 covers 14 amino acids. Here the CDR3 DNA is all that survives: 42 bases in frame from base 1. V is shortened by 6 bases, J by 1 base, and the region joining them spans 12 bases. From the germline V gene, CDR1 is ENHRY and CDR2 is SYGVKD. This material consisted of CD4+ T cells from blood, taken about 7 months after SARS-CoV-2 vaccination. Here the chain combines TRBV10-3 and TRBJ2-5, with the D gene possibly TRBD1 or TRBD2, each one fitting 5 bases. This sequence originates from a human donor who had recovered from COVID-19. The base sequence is TGTGCCATCAGACGGGACGGCTTCCAAGAGACCCAGTACTTC. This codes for CAIRRDGFQETQYF.